The 22 T cell receptor beta chains reported below all come from one sample, sequenced in a study of cytomegalovirus exposure and HLA in healthy donors. The PCR used 60 Vbeta and 13 Jbeta primers. Generated by immunoSEQ multiplex PCR, the TCRdb table keeps only in-frame clones and is missing some. The sample records some 120,000 clones, about two thirds being singletons. The sequenced sample was PBMCs. The receptors shown here come from a man under 40 in good health and CMV-seronegative.

This chain joins TRBV28 and TRBJ2-7; D gene ambiguous. V lost 2 bases to trimming and J lost 1 base, with 15 bases between them. The CDR3 totals 16 residues. Germline V gives CDR1 MDHEN, CDR2 SYDVKM. DNA of the CDR3: TGTGCCAGCAGTTTAAGGCCGGAGATCTTATCCTACGAGCAGTACTTC. The encoded protein is CASSLRPEILSYEQYF.

This chain links TRBV10-3 with TRBJ1-2; 9 bases line up with TRBD1. This CDR3 contains 14 residues. Germline CDR1 reads ENHRY; CDR2 reads SYGVKD. J gave up 5 bases and V 9 bases, and 10 bases lay outside the gene matches. The CDR3 coding sequence is TGTGCCATAAATAACAGGGGGCAAGGGTATGGCTACACCTTC. This translates into CAINNRGQGYGYTF.

The chain recombines TRBV6-5 with TRBJ2-7; 7 nucleotides match TRBD1. CDR1 and CDR2 from the germline V gene are MNHEY and SVGAGI. The V and J ends lost 2 bases and 0 bases, in that order; junction bases with no gene match: 4. The CDR3 is 15 amino acids. CDR3 DNA sequence: TGTGCCAGCAGTTACCCCAGGGGGAGCTCCTACGAGCAGTACTTC. The encoded protein is CASSYPRGSSYEQYF.

This CDR3 reads CASSVGGGVLETQYF. DNA of the CDR3: TGTGCCAGCAGCGTAGGAGGGGGTGTGCTGGAGACCCAGTACTTC. The rearrangement links TRBV9 to TRBJ2-5, with D tentatively TRBD1 (6 bases). V was cut by 0 bases and J by 5 bases, with 14 bases left in between. Germline CDR1 SGDLS, CDR2 YYNGEE. The CDR3 runs 15 residues.

The chain combines TRBV5-1 with TRBJ2-7; a possible D gene is TRBD2 (6 bases). Germline values: CDR1 SGHRS, CDR2 YFSETQ. This CDR3 has 16 amino acids. The V end was cut by 0 bases, the J end by 0 bases, with 13 bases between. The CDR3 DNA reads TGCGCCAGCAGCTTGGGAGTGGGGGGACCCTCCTACGAGCAGTACTTC. It is translated as CASSLGVGGPSYEQYF.

This clone was observed a single time. V usage is TRBV2 and J usage is TRBJ1-5; 7 bases are shared with TRBD1. This CDR3 has 14 amino acids. Trimming took 6 bases from V and 4 from J; bases not matched to a gene: 6. Germline V gene lookup returns CDR1 SNHLY and CDR2 FYNNEI. The CDR3 reads CASSAGTENQPQHF. The CDR3 DNA is TGTGCCAGCAGCGCCGGGACAGAGAATCAGCCCCAGCATTTT.

The rearrangement joins TRBV27 to TRBJ2-5, with a tentative D call TRBD2 (7 bases). CDR3 size: 17 residues. Germline V CDR1 and CDR2: MNHEY, SMNVEV (reference sequence). The germline V and J ends were trimmed by 2 bases and 5 bases, with 21 bases remaining between them. The CDR3 bases are TGTGCCAGCAGTTTAAAGGGAGGGGGGGCGAGTGGGGAGACCCAGTACTTC. This sequence encodes CASSLKGGGASGETQYF.

V is TRBV7-9 and J is TRBJ2-1; D unclear. The CDR3 sequence is 12 residues long. The V and J ends lost 3 bases and 12 bases respectively, with 12 bases between them. Germline assignment: CDR1 SEHNR and CDR2 FQNEAQ (reference sequence). Here the CDR3 DNA reads TGTGCCAGCAGCTTCGTAGCTCCCGCGCAGTTCTTC. Translated, it gives CASSFVAPAQFF.

This clone has a handful of counts. The chain links TRBV7-2 to TRBJ1-1, with no clear D. Germline V gives CDR1 SGHTA, CDR2 FQGNSA. V was cut by 8 bases and J by 4 bases, with 11 bases left in between. CDR3 length equals 12 residues. CDR3 bases: TGTGCCAGCTCCGTGTTGAGCACTGAAGCTTTCTTT. Amino acids: CASSVLSTEAFF.

V and J are TRBV6-5 and TRBJ2-3, with D perhaps TRBD1 (6 bases). Trimming stripped 6 bases from V and 3 bases from J, with 7 bases between. Germline V lookup: CDR1 MNHEY, CDR2 SVGAGI. CDR3 length: 12 residues. CDR3 bases: TGTGCCAGCAGAACAGGGACAGATACGCAGTATTTT. Amino acids: CASRTGTDTQYF.

This rearrangement joins TRBV6-6 to TRBJ1-6, with a tentative D call TRBD1 (5 bases). The CDR3 spans 15 residues. V was shortened by 2 bases and J by 8 bases, with 13 bases between the two germline ends. Germline lookup yields CDR1 MNHNY and CDR2 SVGAGI (reference sequence). The CDR3 spells CASSYPPGGDSPLHF. Written as DNA, the CDR3 is TGTGCCAGCAGTTACCCCCCGGGAGGGGATTCACCCCTCCACTTT.

The rearrangement uses TRBV11-2 and TRBJ2-5, with 8 bases identical to TRBD2. TRBJ2-7 matches the DNA end more closely, so the J call is doubtful. Germline loops: CDR1 SGHAT, CDR2 FQNNGV. The CDR3 consists of 14 residues. CDR3 amino acids: CASSSSGGVYEQYF. The CDR3 DNA is TGTGCCAGCAGCTCCAGCGGGGGAGTCTACGAGCAGTACTTC.

In its sample, this clone was seen a few times. This chain joins TRBV5-1 and TRBJ2-7; a weak D match, TRBD2 (5 bases). The length of the CDR3 is 14 residues. With 5 bases removed from V and 0 bases from J, the gap between germline ends came to 12 bases. Germline lookup yields CDR1 SGHRS and CDR2 YFSETQ. The CDR3, as DNA: TGCGCCAGCAGAGGAGGTTCGTCCTCCTACGAGCAGTACTTC. It translates to CASRGGSSSYEQYF. Full variable domain (missing parts from reference TRBV5-1 and TRBJ2-7): KAGVTQTPRYLIKTRGQQVTLSCSPISGHRSVSWYQQTPGQGLQFLFEYFSETQRNKGNFPGRFSGRQFSNSRSEMNVSTLELGDSALYLCASRGGSSSYEQYFGPGTRLTVT.

The table lists this clone with a count of one. The chain is built from TRBV6-6 and TRBJ1-4, with a tentative D call TRBD1 (6 bases). Trimming left V 8 bases short and J 4 bases short, with 17 bases between. The CDR3 is 15 residues long. From germline, CDR1 is MNHNY and CDR2 SVGAGI (reference sequence). CDR3 loop: CASQHTGQRNEKLFF. As DNA, the CDR3 is TGTGCCAGCCAACATACAGGGCAGCGTAATGAAAAACTGTTTTTT.

The CDR3 sequence is CASINTGVGGNTIYF. Written as DNA, the CDR3 is TGTGCCAGTATCAATACAGGGGTCGGTGGAAACACCATATATTTT. The V gene is TRBV19, the J gene TRBJ1-3; 7 nucleotides match TRBD1. The CDR3 loop spans 15 amino acids. After removal of 7 bases from V and 3 bases from J, the junction contained 9 bases not matched to a gene. Looked up from germline, CDR1 is LNHDA and CDR2 is SQIVND (reference sequence).

The genes are TRBV10-1 and TRBJ2-2; 7 positions agree with TRBD1. Germline CDR1 is WNHNN and CDR2 is SYGVQD (reference sequence). After removal of 4 bases from V and 5 bases from J, the junction contained 4 bases not matched to a gene. The CDR3 consists of 14 residues. CDR3 bases: TGCGCCAGCAGTGTCCACAGGGGAACCGGGGAGCTGTTTTTT. Protein product: CASSVHRGTGELFF.

The sample holds one count of this clone. The chain is built from TRBV5-6 and TRBJ2-3; a possible D gene is TRBD2 (7 bases). The CDR3 is 15 residues long. The germline V gene has CDR1 SGHDT and CDR2 YYEEEE. Trimming removed 7 bases from V and 5 bases from J, with 20 bases in between. The CDR3 DNA reads TGTGCCAGCGAAAGGTGGGGGGGCCTGGTAGATACGCAGTATTTT. It encodes CASERWGGLVDTQYF.

V and J are TRBV1 and TRBJ1-3; TRBD1, the table's D call, lacks a check against the DNA. TRBV1 represents a pseudogene. There are 16 residues in the CDR3. The CDR3 reads CTSSQVRTGRGNTIYF. The CDR3 bases are TGCACCAGCAGCCAAGTACGGACAGGGCGCGGAAACACCATATATTTT.

The chain is built from TRBV5-4 and TRBJ2-5; D uncertain. This CDR3 is built from 13 residues. The germline V gene encodes CDR1 SGHNT and CDR2 YYREEE (reference sequence). The V and J ends lost 2 bases and 1 base respectively, with 6 bases between them. CDR3 region: CASSFYGQETQYF. The CDR3 nucleotides read TGTGCCAGCAGCTTTTACGGCCAAGAGACCCAGTACTTC.

V gene TRBV11-2 combines with J gene TRBJ1-1; TRBD1 agrees at 8 bases. The V and J ends lost 1 base and 0 bases, in that order; junction bases with no gene match: 1. Germline CDR1 and CDR2: SGHAT and FQNNGV. The CDR3 loop spans 15 amino acids. CDR3 sequence: CASSLGTGLNTEAFF. DNA for the CDR3: TGTGCCAGCAGCTTAGGGACAGGGCTGAACACTGAAGCTTTCTTT.

The chain has TRBV27 and TRBJ1-1; maybe TRBD1 (5 bases). CDR3 length equals 16 residues. V dropped 0 bases and J dropped 0 bases, with 11 bases sitting between them. Germline CDR1 reads MNHEY; CDR2 reads SMNVEV (reference sequence). CDR3 sequence (DNA): TGTGCCAGCAGTTTATCGGGAGGGACGGTGAACACTGAAGCTTTCTTT. Protein product: CASSLSGGTVNTEAFF.

The chain recombines TRBV5-6 with TRBJ2-3; a possible D gene is TRBD2 (6 bases). Germline V lookup: CDR1 SGHDT, CDR2 YYEEEE. The CDR3 extends over 16 amino acids. The V end was cut by 4 bases, the J end by 3 bases, with 18 bases between. The CDR3 spells CASSVTGTGITDTQYF. CDR3 coding DNA: TGTGCCAGCAGCGTGACCGGGACTGGGATTACAGATACGCAGTATTTT.